This entry features one TCR beta chain sequence. Its antigen is as yet unknown. The sample belongs to a study of shared clonotypes between healthy human individuals. V was pared by 4 bases and J by 2 bases, with 16 bases between. The germline V gene encodes CDR1 SGHRS and CDR2 YFSETQ. CDR3 length equals 17 residues. Study-wide points: Richness estimates generally favored naive over memory subsets.

Per the original methods: As immunoSEQ supplied junction-only sequences (without quality scores), filtering differed. The method was immunoSEQ multiplex PCR; TCRdb's version includes in-frame clones alone and lacks a portion of them. The DNA gave D and trimming, while V, J and clone size come from that table. The sample lists roughly 680,000 clones, over 60% occurring once. The TCR sequence derives from a woman in her thirties in good health. Sequenced sample: memory CD4+ T cells sorted from blood. The subset: CD45RA-negative fraction. J is TRBJ2-6 and V is TRBV5-1; D possibly corresponds to TRBD1 (5 bases). CDR3 loop: CASSTNGWGAGANVLTF. The CDR3 DNA follows: TGCGCCAGCAGCACTAACGGGTGGGGCGCTGGGGCCAACGTCCTGACTTTC. The full variable domain, with the rest looked up from reference TRBV5-1 and TRBJ2-6, is KAGVTQTPRYLIKTRGQQVTLSCSPISGHRSVSWYQQTPGQGLQFLFEYFSETQRNKGNFPGRFSGRQFSNSRSEMNVSTLELGDSALYLCASSTNGWGAGANVLTFGAGSRLTVL.